Listed below are T cell receptor beta chains from one sample, sequenced in a study of T cells in Graves' hyperthyroidism and ophthalmopathy. One entry per CDR3 protein results from TCRdb running MiXCR on the multiplex PCR reads. The sample holds roughly 500,000 distinct CDR3 sequences, approximately 23% seen once. The sequenced sample was blood. The receptors derive from a woman aged 70-85 years with Graves' ophthalmopathy. Both conserved end residues are part of each CDR3. A D gene is named only where the DNA matches it firmly. Not all rows give a size; the values are once, few, many and, for expanded clones, a class.

size,D,J,V,CDR3,DNA
many,-,TRBJ2-2,TRBV19,CASTNPNTGELFF,TGTGCCAGTACCAACCCAAACACCGGGGAGCTGTTTTTT
few,-,TRBJ2-2,TRBV10-1,CASSEGGSVGELFF,TGCGCCAGCAGTGAAGGAGGGTCGGTCGGGGAGCTGTTTTTT
-,TRBD2,TRBJ2-1,TRBV19,CASSTGTSGRALYNEQFF,TGTGCCAGTAGTACCGGGACTAGCGGGAGGGCCCTCTACAATGAGCAGTTCTTC
few,-,TRBJ2-5,TRBV20-1,CSARPRLVRETQYF,TGCAGTGCTAGACCACGACTAGTCAGGGAGACCCAGTACTTC
-,TRBD1,TRBJ1-1,TRBV19,CASSSTQGAITFSEAFF,TGTGCCAGTAGTTCAACACAGGGGGCGATAACGTTCTCTGAAGCTTTCTTT
-,-,TRBJ2-6,TRBV19,CASSILRSGANVLTF,TGTGCCAGTAGTATCCTTCGCTCTGGGGCCAACGTCCTGACTTTC
-,-,TRBJ1-5,TRBV30,CAWSTGGDQPQHF,TGTGCCTGGAGTACGGGGGGCGATCAGCCCCAGCATTTT
few,TRBD1,TRBJ1-2,TRBV27,CASSFHRPKTGYGYTF,TGTGCCAGCAGTTTTCACAGACCCAAGACAGGGTATGGCTACACCTTC
-,TRBD2,TRBJ2-3,TRBV3-1,CASEGLAGDTQYF,TGTGCCAGCGAGGGACTAGCGGGAGATACGCAGTATTTT
few,-,TRBJ2-3,TRBV20-1,CSASARRGEGDTQYF,TGCAGTGCGTCCGCGCGGAGGGGGGAGGGGGATACGCAGTATTTT
-,-,TRBJ2-5,TRBV5-5,CASSFQYQETQYF,TGTGCCAGCAGCTTCCAGTACCAAGAGACCCAGTACTTC
few,-,TRBJ1-2,TRBV25-1,CASSGNRASLRGGYTF,TGTGCCAGCAGTGGCAACCGGGCCTCGCTCCGGGGTGGCTACACCTTC
-,-,TRBJ2-7,TRBV6-2/TRBV6-3,CASSREYEQYF,TGTGCCAGCAGCAGGGAATACGAGCAGTACTTC